The T cell receptor beta chain described here comes from a study of cytomegalovirus exposure and HLA in healthy donors. Overall study context: In a later analysis, the 120 or so validation repertoires were reported to have used the same platform as the 666 first-cohort repertoires. Study observations and caveats: Associated with cytomegalovirus, according to the listing, were 164 TCR beta chains. The finding came from a later analysis; first-cohort TCR clusters tended to co-occur in the 130 or so validation repertoires.

This table comes from immunoSEQ multiplex PCR, and its TCRdb copy is limited to in-frame clones, with some not included. The table records 150,000 to 200,000 clones, around 81% of them present only once. There are a few counts of this clone. No antigen is known for it. Germline loops: CDR1 SQVTM, CDR2 ANQGSEA. This CDR3 contains 12 residues. Unmatched junction bases numbered 8, after V lost 6 bases and J lost 8 bases. Sequencing was done on a sample of PBMCs. The clonotype was recovered from a man aged 30-40 years in good health and CMV-seropositive. The chain links TRBV29-1 to TRBJ1-2, with 8 bases matching TRBD1. For the CDR3, the DNA is TGCAGCGTGGGTCCGGACAGGGACGGCTACACCTTC. Protein: CSVGPDRDGYTF.